The 23 T cell receptor beta chains below all came from one sample that was sequenced in a study of CD8 T cells in Susac syndrome. With random hexamers, reverse transcription was performed on roughly 0.45 to 1 ug of RNA. TCRdb analysed the immunoSEQ multiplex PCR reads with MiXCR anew, one entry per CDR3 protein. The sample yields about 130,000 distinct CDR3 sequences, around 95% seen once. The sequencing input was CD8+ T cells from PBMCs. The source is a human donor with Susac syndrome.

V usage is TRBV7-3 and J usage is TRBJ2-2; TRBD1 agrees at 8 bases. V lost 1 base and J lost 5; bases outside the gene matches: 6. CDR3 length equals 16 residues. Germline assignment: CDR1 SGHTA and CDR2 FQGTGA. The CDR3 coding sequence is TGTGCCAGCAGCTTAAGACAGGGGACCGAGACCGGGGAGCTGTTTTTT. Its protein product is CASSLRQGTETGELFF.

This chain uses TRBV7-2 with TRBJ2-7, with 7 bases aligning to TRBD1. Germline assignment: CDR1 SGHTA and CDR2 FQGNSA. J gave up 1 base and V 5 bases, and 8 bases lay outside the gene matches. This CDR3 has 15 residues. The CDR3 bases are TGTGCCAGCAGCCCAGGACAGGTCGAGTCCTACGAGCAGTACTTC. This sequence encodes CASSPGQVESYEQYF.

This clonotype showed up just once. This chain links TRBV6-2 or TRBV6-3 with TRBJ2-1; D possibly corresponds to TRBD2 (6 bases). V was pared by 4 bases and J by 2 bases, with 12 bases between. The length of the CDR3 is 15 residues. Germline values: CDR1 MNHEY, CDR2 SVGEGT. The CDR3 bases are TGTGCCAGCAGTTCCCGGGAGCCCCCCTACAATGAGCAGTTCTTC. Translating gives CASSSREPPYNEQFF.

The chain is built from TRBV29-1 and TRBJ1-1; D possibly corresponds to TRBD1 (5 bases). The CDR3 spans 14 residues. V was shortened by 4 bases and J by 5 bases, with 17 bases between the two germline ends. Germline lookup yields CDR1 SQVTM and CDR2 ANQGSEA. Written as DNA, the CDR3 is TGCAGCGTTGCCATAAAAGGGGTGGGGACTGAAGCTTTCTTT. Its translation: CSVAIKGVGTEAFF.

The table lists this clonotype with a count of one. The V call is TRBV2, the J call TRBJ2-7; TRBD1 might be the D (6 bases). The CDR3 sequence is 15 residues long. In germline, CDR1 is SNHLY, CDR2 FYNNEI. The V end was cut by 1 base, the J end by 2 bases, with 12 bases between. DNA for the CDR3: TGTGCCAGCAGTGAAGGGGGGCAGCTCGCCTACGAGCAGTACTTC. Translation: CASSEGGQLAYEQYF.

This chain links TRBV28 with TRBJ2-1; 12 nucleotides line up with TRBD2. V dropped 4 bases and J dropped 7; count of bases not matched to a gene: 11. Germline V gene lookup returns CDR1 MDHEN and CDR2 SYDVKM. The CDR3 covers 17 residues. DNA for the CDR3: TGTGCCAGCAGTTCAGACAGGTGGACTAGCGGGGAAAATGAGCAGTTCTTC. Protein: CASSSDRWTSGENEQFF.

The chain has TRBV7-6 and TRBJ1-2, with 9 nucleotides matching TRBD1. J was trimmed by 1 base and V by 5 bases; bases with no gene match: 11. Germline V gene lookup returns CDR1 SGHVS and CDR2 FNYEAQ. The CDR3 length is 17 residues. The CDR3 region is CASSPYTGTGHNYGYTF. The CDR3 coding sequence is TGTGCCAGCAGCCCTTATACCGGGACAGGGCATAACTATGGCTACACCTTC.

The V call is TRBV4-1, the J call TRBJ2-1; the match to TRBD2 covers 7 bases. Germline CDR1 is MGHRA and CDR2 is YSYEKL. V was pared by 4 bases and J by 9 bases, with 12 bases of the junction left unmatched. The CDR3 contains 15 residues. CDR3 residues: CASSPPRGGEGEQFF. As DNA, the CDR3 is TGCGCCAGCAGCCCCCCCCGTGGAGGGGAGGGTGAGCAGTTCTTC.

The chain employs TRBV11-2 and TRBJ2-3, with 7 bases that match TRBD2. The CDR3 runs to 16 residues. Germline trimming cut 5 bases from V and 0 bases from J; bases unmatched to any gene: 8. Germline CDR1 reads SGHAT; CDR2 reads FQNNGV. The CDR3 loop reads CASSLTSRFSTDTQYF. CDR3 DNA: TGTGCCAGCAGCCTGACTAGCCGTTTTAGCACAGATACGCAGTATTTT. Looking up the rest from reference TRBV11-2 and TRBJ2-3 gives the full variable domain: EAGVAQSPRYKIIEKRQSVAFWCNPISGHATLYWYQQILGQGPKLLIQFQNNGVVDDSQLPKDRFSAERLKGVDSTLKIQPAKLEDSAVYLCASSLTSRFSTDTQYFGPGTRLTVL.

The rearrangement links TRBV3-1 to TRBJ1-2; D not resolved. V was clipped by 1 base and J by 4 bases, with 10 bases between them. This CDR3 comprises 14 residues. Germline lookup yields CDR1 LGHDT and CDR2 YNNKEL (reference sequence). The CDR3 protein is CASSQGNSIYGYTF. The CDR3 nucleotides are TGTGCCAGCAGCCAAGGAAACAGCATCTATGGCTACACCTTC.

The chain employs TRBV5-6 and TRBJ2-7; TRBD1 matches 9 bases. From germline, CDR1 is SGHDT and CDR2 YYEEEE. V was clipped by 3 bases and J by 5 bases; unmatched bases: 6. The CDR3 extends over 14 amino acids. CDR3 sequence reads: CASSSVDRGHEQYF. The CDR3 DNA reads TGTGCCAGCAGCTCAGTGGACAGGGGACACGAGCAGTACTTC.

The chain uses TRBV15 and TRBJ2-7, with D possibly matching TRBD2 (6 bases). The germline V gene has CDR1 LNHNV and CDR2 YYDKDF (reference sequence). The ends were cut back, 4 bases at V and 2 bases at J, with 18 bases in the middle. The CDR3 is 16 residues long. CDR3: CATSTRVGGATYEQYF. In DNA, the CDR3 is TGTGCCACCAGCACCAGAGTCGGAGGGGCCACCTACGAGCAGTACTTC.

The rearrangement uses TRBV6-4 and TRBJ2-3, with 7 bases aligning to TRBD2. The ends lost 3 bases at V and 0 bases at J; junction bases unmatched: 3. The CDR3 totals 15 residues. Germline V gene lookup returns CDR1 MRHNA and CDR2 SNTAGT. The CDR3 reads CASSESGESTDTQYF. The CDR3 nucleotides are TGTGCCAGCAGTGAAAGCGGGGAGAGCACAGATACGCAGTATTTT.

This clonotype was seen a handful of times. The CDR3 coding sequence is TGTGCCAGCAGTGACTCTAGCGGGGACTACAATGAGCAGTTCTTC. Translation gives CASSDSSGDYNEQFF. V gene TRBV6-4 combines with J gene TRBJ2-1, with TRBD2 matching 8 bases. CDR1 MRHNA and CDR2 SNTAGT come from the germline V gene. This CDR3 comprises 15 residues. The ends lost 0 bases at V and 3 bases at J; junction bases unmatched: 1.

The V gene is TRBV30, the J gene TRBJ2-6, with 7 bases matching TRBD1. Per germline, CDR1 GTSNPN and CDR2 SVGIG (reference sequence). Trimming cost V 0 bases and J 15 bases; bases outside gene matches: 8. The CDR3 extends over 13 amino acids. CDR3 in DNA: TGTGCCTGGAGTGTAACCGGGACAGCCGACCTGACTTTC. Its protein is CAWSVTGTADLTF.

In nucleotides, the CDR3 is TGTGCCAGCAGCAAACGGAGTAAGGCGTTCCTCGGGGAGCTGTTTTTT. This translates into CASSKRSKAFLGELFF. The chain has TRBV6-1 and TRBJ2-2; no clear D. The CDR3 has 16 amino acids. V shed 6 bases and J shed 7 bases, with 21 bases lying between them. The germline V gene encodes CDR1 MNHNS and CDR2 SASEGT.

In nucleotides, the CDR3 is TGTGCCAGCAGCCCTCCGGGGTCCCAAGAGACCCAGTACTTC. Amino acids: CASSPPGSQETQYF. The chain uses TRBV11-3 and TRBJ2-5, with D tentatively TRBD2 (5 bases). From germline, CDR1 is SGHNT and CDR2 YENEEA. The CDR3 has 14 amino acids. Trimming took off 5 bases at V and 1 base at J, with 11 bases between the two ends.

The gene calls are TRBV7-3 and TRBJ2-5; 8 bases match TRBD2. V gave up 2 bases and J gave up 1 base; unmatched junction bases: 3. The CDR3 has 15 residues. Per the germline V gene, CDR1 is SGHTA and CDR2 is FQGTGA. The DNA of the CDR3 is TGTGCCAGCAGCTTACTAGCGGGTACCCAAGAGACCCAGTACTTC. This translates into CASSLLAGTQETQYF.

The V gene is TRBV6-6, the J gene TRBJ2-3, with TRBD2 matching 9 bases. The germline gives CDR1 MNHNY, CDR2 SVGAGI (reference sequence). The junction had 8 bases not matched to a gene; V was cut back by 1 base and J by 6 bases. CDR3 length equals 16 residues. This CDR3 reads CASSYLGGGAEDTQYF. The CDR3 coding sequence is TGTGCCAGCAGTTACTTGGGCGGGGGGGCCGAGGATACGCAGTATTTT.

This chain joins TRBV30 and TRBJ2-7, with D tentatively TRBD2 (5 bases). The CDR3 is 12 residues long. Germline CDR1 is GTSNPN and CDR2 is SVGIG (reference sequence). V gave up 0 bases and J gave up 3 bases, with 6 bases separating them. The CDR3 sequence is CAWSVDYYEQYF. CDR3 nucleotides: TGTGCCTGGAGTGTAGACTACTACGAGCAGTACTTC.

The rearrangement links TRBV12-3 or TRBV12-4 to TRBJ2-2; D tentatively reads TRBD1 or TRBD2 (6 bases each). V was pared by 5 bases and J by 6 bases, with 13 bases between. This CDR3 region has 14 residues. As DNA, the CDR3 is TGTGCCAGCAGTCGGAGTCGGGGGCCCGGGGAGCTGTTTTTT. Protein product: CASSRSRGPGELFF.

The chain carries TRBV3-1 and TRBJ2-4; no firm D call. CDR3 length: 15 amino acids. From germline, CDR1 is LGHDT and CDR2 YNNKEL (reference sequence). V lost 0 bases to trimming and J lost 2 bases, with 8 bases between them. CDR3 sequence: CASSQEESSKNIQYF. The DNA of the CDR3 is TGTGCCAGCAGCCAAGAAGAGAGTTCCAAAAACATTCAGTACTTC.

This clonotype is a singleton in its sample. This chain connects TRBV2 to TRBJ2-7; perhaps TRBD2 as D (5 bases). The CDR3 sequence is 12 residues long. Germline CDR1 reads SNHLY; CDR2 reads FYNNEI. V was shortened by 9 bases and J by 4 bases, with 13 bases between the two germline ends. DNA of the CDR3: TGTGCCAGAACCTGGGAGAGGTACGAGCAGTACTTC. This codes for CARTWERYEQYF.